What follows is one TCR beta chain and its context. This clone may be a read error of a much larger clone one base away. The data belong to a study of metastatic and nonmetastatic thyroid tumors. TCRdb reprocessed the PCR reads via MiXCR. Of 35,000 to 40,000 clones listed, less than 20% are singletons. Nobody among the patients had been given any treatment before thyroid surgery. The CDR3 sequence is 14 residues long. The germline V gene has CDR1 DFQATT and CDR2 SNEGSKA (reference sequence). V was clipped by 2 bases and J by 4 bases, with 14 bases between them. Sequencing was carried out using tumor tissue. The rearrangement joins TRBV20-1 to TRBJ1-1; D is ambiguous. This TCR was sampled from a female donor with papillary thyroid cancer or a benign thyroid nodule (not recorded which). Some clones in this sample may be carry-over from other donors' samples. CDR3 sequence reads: CSARSPGRRTEAFF. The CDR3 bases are TGCAGTGCTAGATCGCCTGGGCGACGCACTGAAGCTTTCTTT.